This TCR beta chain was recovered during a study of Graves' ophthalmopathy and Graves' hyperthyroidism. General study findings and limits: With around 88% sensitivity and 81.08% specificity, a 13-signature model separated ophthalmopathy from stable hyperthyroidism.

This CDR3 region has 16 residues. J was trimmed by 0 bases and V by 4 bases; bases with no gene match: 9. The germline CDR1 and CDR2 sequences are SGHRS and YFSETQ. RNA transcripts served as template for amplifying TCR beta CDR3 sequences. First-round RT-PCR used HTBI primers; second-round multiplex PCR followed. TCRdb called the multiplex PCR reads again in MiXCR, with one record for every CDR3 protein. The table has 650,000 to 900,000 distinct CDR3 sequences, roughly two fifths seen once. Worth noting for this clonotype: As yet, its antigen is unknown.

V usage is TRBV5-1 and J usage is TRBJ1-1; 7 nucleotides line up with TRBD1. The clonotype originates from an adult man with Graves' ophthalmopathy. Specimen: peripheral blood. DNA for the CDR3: TGCGCCAGCAGCCTAGACAGGGTCGATTTGAACACTGAAGCTTTCTTT. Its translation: CASSLDRVDLNTEAFF. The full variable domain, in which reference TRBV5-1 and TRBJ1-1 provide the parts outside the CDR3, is KAGVTQTPRYLIKTRGQQVTLSCSPISGHRSVSWYQQTPGQGLQFLFEYFSETQRNKGNFPGRFSGRQFSNSRSEMNVSTLELGDSALYLCASSLDRVDLNTEAFFGQGTRLTVV.